These 25 T cell receptor beta chains originate from one sample sequenced in a study of T cell responses to AZD1222 COVID-19 vaccine. The method was immunoSEQ multiplex PCR; TCRdb's version includes in-frame clones alone and lacks a portion of them. The sample lists about 94,000 clones; roughly 84% were seen once. The starting material was peripheral blood, obtained on day 0 of AZD1222 vaccination. These receptors came from an adult in good health.

J is TRBJ2-6 and V is TRBV7-9; D might be TRBD1 (6 bases). CDR3 length: 16 residues. Germline V gene sequence: CDR1 SEHNR, CDR2 FQNEAQ (reference sequence). V was clipped by 5 bases and J by 0 bases, with 11 bases between them. CDR3 nucleotides: TGTGCCAGCAGCCAGACAGGTATCTCTGGGGCCAACGTCCTGACTTTC. As protein: CASSQTGISGANVLTF.

V gene TRBV2 combines with J gene TRBJ2-2, with D possibly TRBD2 on 6 matching bases. This CDR3 comprises 16 residues. The V gene lost 3 bases and the J gene lost 1 base, with 12 bases spanning the gap. The germline gives CDR1 SNHLY, CDR2 FYNNEI. In nucleotides, the CDR3 is TGTGCCAGCAGTGAGATCCGGGGACTGAACACCGGGGAGCTGTTTTTT. Amino acids: CASSEIRGLNTGELFF.

The V and J genes are TRBV27 and TRBJ2-2, with D unclear. The CDR3 has 13 amino acids. The V end was cut by 3 bases, the J end by 3 bases, with 5 bases between. CDR1 and CDR2 from the germline V gene are MNHEY and SMNVEV (reference sequence). CDR3 nucleotides: TGTGCCAGCAGTTTGGTGGACACCGGGGAGCTGTTTTTT. As protein: CASSLVDTGELFF.

The J gene is TRBJ2-3, the V gene TRBV9; TRBD1 or TRBD2 may be the D gene (6 bases each). CDR1 and CDR2 from the germline V gene are SGDLS and YYNGEE. Trimming shortened V by 0 bases and J by 6 bases, and 20 bases separated the two germline ends. The CDR3 length is 17 residues. The CDR3 reads CASSVEPRGGPRDTQYF. The CDR3, as DNA: TGTGCCAGCAGCGTAGAACCCCGAGGGGGGCCGAGGGATACGCAGTATTTT.

This rearrangement joins TRBV6-5 to TRBJ1-1; D is unclear. Per germline, CDR1 MNHEY and CDR2 SVGAGI. Trimming stripped 7 bases from V and 4 bases from J, with 7 bases between. The CDR3 length is 11 residues. The CDR3 is CASTRGTEAFF. The CDR3 DNA is TGTGCCAGCACCCGCGGCACTGAAGCTTTCTTT.

CDR3 DNA: TGCGCCAGCAGCCCACTCTCAGGGAGCTCCTATAATTCACCCCTCCACTTT. This sequence encodes CASSPLSGSSYNSPLHF. The rearrangement links TRBV4-1 to TRBJ1-6; maybe TRBD1 (5 bases). Trimming shortened V by 4 bases and J by 0 bases, and 13 bases separated the two germline ends. The CDR3 contains 17 residues. Germline V gene lookup returns CDR1 MGHRA and CDR2 YSYEKL.

This clone was recorded a few times. The chain has TRBV19 and TRBJ1-1, with no clear D. The CDR3 consists of 14 residues. Trimming shortened V by 9 bases and J by 6 bases, and 20 bases separated the two germline ends. Germline V gene sequence: CDR1 LNHDA, CDR2 SQIVND (reference sequence). The CDR3 protein is CASLETERTSEAFF. DNA for the CDR3: TGTGCCAGCCTCGAAACGGAGAGGACCTCTGAAGCTTTCTTT.

The V gene is TRBV5-1, the J gene TRBJ2-3; the D gene is possibly TRBD2 (6 bases). V was pared by 1 base and J by 2 bases, with 14 bases between. Germline CDR1 and CDR2: SGHRS and YFSETQ. The CDR3 is 16 residues long. This chain's CDR3 is CASSLLSSENTDTQYF. In DNA form, the CDR3 reads TGCGCCAGCAGCTTGTTGTCTAGCGAAAACACAGATACGCAGTATTTT.

Only one count was recorded for this clone. This chain uses TRBV6-6 with TRBJ2-1; D possibly corresponds to TRBD2 (7 bases). V gave up 6 bases and J gave up 7 bases, with 28 bases separating them. The CDR3 length is 18 residues. Germline V gene lookup returns CDR1 MNHNY and CDR2 SVGAGI (reference sequence). The CDR3, as DNA: TGTGCCAGCAGCCGAAACCGAGACCCAGGAGGGAGGGGGAATGAGCAGTTCTTC. This codes for CASSRNRDPGGRGNEQFF.

The rearrangement joins TRBV19 to TRBJ1-4; perhaps TRBD1 as D (6 bases). CDR1 LNHDA and CDR2 SQIVND come from the germline V gene (reference sequence). This CDR3 has 21 residues. Deletions cut 3 bases from V and 1 base from J, with 27 bases between. Here the CDR3 DNA reads TGTGCCAGTAGTATCCGCAGGGCAGGGGTTTCGAGAGGATTAACTAATGAAAAACTGTTTTTT. This translates into CASSIRRAGVSRGLTNEKLFF. The full variable domain, with the rest looked up from reference TRBV19 and TRBJ1-4, is DGGITQSPKYLFRKEGQNVTLSCEQNLNHDAMYWYRQDPGQGLRLIYYSQIVNDFQKGDIAEGYSVSREKKESFPLTVTSAQKNPTAFYLCASSIRRAGVSRGLTNEKLFFGSGTQLSVL.

In DNA, the CDR3 is TGTGCCAGCAGCCAATTTGCGGGCTTCGAGCAGTACTTC. Translation: CASSQFAGFEQYF. The rearrangement uses TRBV3-1 (or the pseudogene TRBV3-2) and TRBJ2-7, with D tentatively TRBD2 (5 bases). The length of the CDR3 is 13 residues. Trimming left V 2 bases short and J 6 bases short, with 11 bases between. CDR1 is LGHDT and CDR2 is YNNKEL in the germline V gene (reference sequence).

The CDR3 nucleotides are TGCGCCAGCAGCTTGGTGACATCTAACACCGGGGAGCTGTTTTTT. The encoded protein is CASSLVTSNTGELFF. This chain links TRBV5-1 with TRBJ2-2; D is uncertain. Trimming shortened V by 0 bases and J by 2 bases, and 8 bases separated the two germline ends. The CDR3 is 15 amino acids. Per the germline V gene, CDR1 is SGHRS and CDR2 is YFSETQ.

The sample holds a few counts of this clone. This chain's CDR3 is CASNRGLAYEQYF. The CDR3 region has the DNA TGTGCCAGCAATCGGGGCCTGGCCTACGAGCAGTACTTC. The V and J genes are TRBV2 and TRBJ2-7, with D possibly being TRBD1 or TRBD2 (5 bases each). Germline assignment: CDR1 SNHLY and CDR2 FYNNEI. The CDR3 runs 13 residues. V was trimmed by 7 bases and J by 2 bases, leaving 12 bases between them.

The V gene is TRBV5-1, the J gene TRBJ1-2, with D tentatively TRBD1 (6 bases). Germline CDR1 is SGHRS and CDR2 is YFSETQ. The CDR3 loop spans 14 amino acids. Trimming pared 2 bases from V and 2 bases from J, leaving 10 bases between. CDR3 in amino acids: CASSLPGENYGYTF. CDR3 coding DNA: TGCGCCAGCAGCTTACCAGGGGAGAACTATGGCTACACCTTC. The whole variable domain, filled in from reference TRBV5-1 and TRBJ1-2, reads KAGVTQTPRYLIKTRGQQVTLSCSPISGHRSVSWYQQTPGQGLQFLFEYFSETQRNKGNFPGRFSGRQFSNSRSEMNVSTLELGDSALYLCASSLPGENYGYTFGSGTRLTVV.

This chain uses TRBV7-2 with TRBJ1-1; D remains unclear. Germline CDR1 and CDR2: SGHTA and FQGNSA. Trimming shortened V by 5 bases and J by 0 bases, and 13 bases separated the two germline ends. This CDR3 region has 15 residues. As DNA, the CDR3 is TGTGCCAGCAGCGGAAATGGGGTGGTGAACACTGAAGCTTTCTTT. This translates into CASSGNGVVNTEAFF.

This clone was seen a few times. As DNA, the CDR3 is TGTGCCAGCAGCGAGTTTGGGAGGGGCAGGACCTATTGGGGCTATGGCTACACCTTC. Its translation: CASSEFGRGRTYWGYGYTF. V is TRBV7-2 and J is TRBJ1-2; weak D call: TRBD1 (5 bases). This CDR3 region has 19 residues. Trimming cost V 5 bases and J 4 bases, with 29 bases left between them. Germline lookup yields CDR1 SGHTA and CDR2 FQGNSA. Full variable domain (remainder filled in from reference TRBV7-2 and TRBJ1-2): GAGVSQSPSNKVTEKGKDVELRCDPISGHTALYWYRQSLGQGLEFLIYFQGNSAPDKSGLPSDRFSAERTGGSVSTLTIQRTQQEDSAVYLCASSEFGRGRTYWGYGYTFGSGTRLTVV.

The J gene is TRBJ2-2, the V gene TRBV14; no firm D call. V was pared by 4 bases and J by 4 bases, with 10 bases between. The CDR3 sequence is 14 residues long. Germline V gene data show CDR1 as SGHDN and CDR2 as FVKESK. CDR3 amino acids: CASSLAAITGELFF. The CDR3 DNA sequence: TGTGCCAGCAGCCTGGCAGCTATCACCGGGGAGCTGTTTTTT.

V gene TRBV5-1 combines with J gene TRBJ1-2; 10 bases line up with TRBD1. Germline loops: CDR1 SGHRS, CDR2 YFSETQ. The CDR3 totals 18 residues. Trimming removed 3 bases from V and 4 bases from J; junction bases left unmatched: 15. This CDR3 is CASSSGSVGTGDAYGYTF. The CDR3 coding sequence is TGCGCCAGCAGCTCTGGGTCGGTAGGGACAGGGGATGCCTATGGCTACACCTTC. Combining the CDR3 with reference TRBV5-1 and TRBJ1-2 gives the whole variable domain KAGVTQTPRYLIKTRGQQVTLSCSPISGHRSVSWYQQTPGQGLQFLFEYFSETQRNKGNFPGRFSGRQFSNSRSEMNVSTLELGDSALYLCASSSGSVGTGDAYGYTFGSGTRLTVV.

The chain recombines TRBV7-2 with TRBJ2-2, with 8 bases lining up with TRBD1. This CDR3 is built from 15 residues. With V trimmed by 5 bases and J by 6 bases, 8 bases remained unmatched. Germline V CDR1 and CDR2: SGHTA, FQGNSA. The CDR3 DNA reads as TGTGCCAGCAGCCCCCAGGGGGCGCGACCCGGGGAGCTGTTTTTT. As protein: CASSPQGARPGELFF.

A note on this clone: The identical CDR3 is also encoded by other nucleotide sequences in the sample. V and J are TRBV6-5 and TRBJ1-1; maybe TRBD1 (6 bases). The CDR3 runs to 14 residues. The V end lost 2 bases, the J end lost 0 bases, and 7 bases lay between the germline ends. CDR1 is MNHEY, CDR2 SVGAGI, per germline. As DNA, the CDR3 is TGTGCCAGCAGTTACGGGGGCCTGAACACTGAAGCTTTCTTT. As protein: CASSYGGLNTEAFF.

The chain couples TRBV6-1 to TRBJ2-1, with D uncertain. CDR3 size: 15 residues. V lost 0 bases and J lost 5, with 11 bases in between. The germline gives CDR1 MNHNS, CDR2 SASEGT. The CDR3 DNA follows: TGTGCCAGCAGTGAAGCGACCCTTCAAAACAATGAGCAGTTCTTC. It codes for CASSEATLQNNEQFF.

This chain connects TRBV21-1 to TRBJ2-7. TRBV21-1 is a documented pseudogene. The CDR3 has 12 residues. CDR3 protein: CASSKVIYEQYF. CDR3 in DNA: TGTGCCAGCAGCAAAGTCATATACGAGCAGTACTTC.

The chain combines TRBV19 with TRBJ2-1, with TRBD1 as a possible D gene (5 bases). V shed 4 bases and J shed 6 bases, with 13 bases lying between them. From germline, CDR1 is LNHDA and CDR2 SQIVND (reference sequence). The CDR3 sequence is 14 residues long. The DNA for the CDR3 is TGTGCCAGTAGTAACCCGACAGTAGTCAATGAGCAGTTCTTC. Its translation is CASSNPTVVNEQFF. Variable domain in full (rest from reference TRBV19 and TRBJ2-1): DGGITQSPKYLFRKEGQNVTLSCEQNLNHDAMYWYRQDPGQGLRLIYYSQIVNDFQKGDIAEGYSVSREKKESFPLTVTSAQKNPTAFYLCASSNPTVVNEQFFGPGTRLTVL.

The chain recombines TRBV5-6 with TRBJ2-7, with 7 nucleotides matching TRBD1. Germline assignment: CDR1 SGHDT and CDR2 YYEEEE. V trimming: 0 bases; J trimming: 1 base; junction bases outside the gene matches: 1. The CDR3 sequence is 14 residues long. This chain's CDR3 is CASSLVQGSYEQYF. CDR3 DNA: TGTGCCAGCAGCTTGGTACAGGGGTCCTACGAGCAGTACTTC.

V and J are TRBV10-3 and TRBJ2-1, with D possibly TRBD2 on 6 matching bases. V was shortened by 8 bases and J by 3 bases, with 17 bases between the two germline ends. The CDR3 spans 15 residues. The V gene's germline CDR1 is ENHRY and CDR2 SYGVKD. The CDR3 region has the DNA TGTGCCATCGCCACGGAAGGTAGCGGCTACAATGAGCAGTTCTTC. It codes for CAIATEGSGYNEQFF.